This TCR beta chain was obtained from a study of shared clonotypes between healthy human individuals. General observations from the study: Shared clonotypes across all four donors exceeded non-shared ones in generation probability. The naive CD4 repertoires of several donors were compared, and roughly 5% of clonotypes were shared.

V was shortened by 1 base and J by 8 bases, with 10 bases between the two germline ends. Germline V lookup: CDR1 SGHRS, CDR2 YFSETQ. This CDR3 spans 13 amino acids. Points on this clone: The antigen is undetermined.

Here immunoSEQ multiplex PCR was the method, and the copy in TCRdb shows in-frame clones only, minus some. The sample shows roughly 640,000 clones, more than 95% of them seen only once. The clonotype originates from a woman aged 25 to 45 in good health. The gene calls are TRBV5-1 and TRBJ2-1, with D unclear. The sample was naive CD4+ T cells sorted from blood. This sample's subset: CD45RA+ positively selected. The CDR3 bases are TGCGCCAGCAGCTTGATACCGGGCGATGAGCAGTTCTTC. This gives the protein CASSLIPGDEQFF. Full variable domain (remainder filled in from reference TRBV5-1 and TRBJ2-1): KAGVTQTPRYLIKTRGQQVTLSCSPISGHRSVSWYQQTPGQGLQFLFEYFSETQRNKGNFPGRFSGRQFSNSRSEMNVSTLELGDSALYLCASSLIPGDEQFFGPGTRLTVL.